This TCR beta chain was obtained from a study of T cell responses to AZD1222 COVID-19 vaccine. Study details: Analyses pooled second doses at about 4 or about 12 weeks.

General observations from the study: Only six AZD1222 recipients tested seropositive at baseline. Among the donors, most were white British and more were female, and clonal diversity was possibly underestimated.

Repertoires were generated with immunoSEQ multiplex PCR, while TCRdb's copy carries only in-frame clones and drops some. Found here are tens of thousands of clones, 70% to 90% of them singletons; the top ten hold approximately 5.7%. To note about this clone: Its specificity is unknown. At one end the junction does not follow the germline gene, possibly because of a read error.

CDR1 is SGHNT and CDR2 is YENEEA in the germline V gene. The CDR3 contains 13 residues. The sequencing here drew on peripheral blood, taken on day 0 of AZD1222 vaccination. This clonotype was obtained from an adult in good health. The gene calls are TRBV11-3 and TRBJ1-1; D is ambiguous. The DNA of the CDR3 is TGTGCCAGCAGCCTAGACCCGGACACTGAAGCTTTCTTT. It codes for CASSLDPDTEAFF.